Shown below are 10 T cell receptor beta chains from a single sample sequenced in a study of shared clonotypes between healthy human individuals. Using immunoSEQ multiplex PCR, the repertoire was profiled, and TCRdb retains in-frame clones only, with some absent. The repertoire holds about 1.1 million clones, with approximately 80% as singletons. Sequencing was done on a sample of memory CD4+ T cells from PBMCs. Noted subset: CD45RA-negative fraction. Receptors originate from a man between 18 and 35 years old in good health. Some clones in this sample may be carry-over from other donors' samples.

This clone occurred once. CDR3 DNA: TGCGCCAGCAGCCAAGAGGTCAGCTCCTACAATGAGCAGTTCTTC. The encoded protein is CASSQEVSSYNEQFF. The chain has TRBV4-3 and TRBJ2-1; D gene unclear. The CDR3 sequence is 15 residues long. The germline V and J ends were trimmed by 0 bases and 0 bases, with 6 bases remaining between them. In germline, CDR1 is LGHNA, CDR2 YSLEER.

Note on this clone: This may be a read error, as it is one base from a much larger clone. Other DNA sequences of this sample code for an identical CDR3. V usage is TRBV7-9 and J usage is TRBJ2-5; 11 bases agree with TRBD1. This CDR3 region has 15 residues. CDR1 and CDR2 from the germline V gene are SEHNR and FQNEAQ (reference sequence). V was pared by 6 bases and J by 4 bases, with 7 bases of the junction left unmatched. The CDR3 nucleotides are TGTGCCAGCAGTCCAGGGACAGGGGGTGGAGAGACCCAGTACTTC. It specifies CASSPGTGGGETQYF.

The V gene is TRBV27, the J gene TRBJ1-3, with D unresolved. Trimming took 2 bases from V and 4 from J, leaving 12 bases between them. The germline gives CDR1 MNHEY, CDR2 SMNVEV (reference sequence). The CDR3 has 15 amino acids. The CDR3 sequence is CASSLRAIRGNTIYF. CDR3 sequence (DNA): TGTGCCAGCAGTTTACGAGCAATTCGAGGAAACACCATATATTTT.

This clone was recorded a few times. Other DNA sequences in the same sample also yield this CDR3. This chain links TRBV10-3 with TRBJ1-5, with 8 bases lining up with TRBD1. The CDR3 has 14 amino acids. Per germline, CDR1 ENHRY and CDR2 SYGVKD. Trimming cost V 6 bases and J 5 bases; bases outside gene matches: 6. The CDR3 coding sequence is TGTGCCATCAGCGAAGGACAGGGCTATCAGCCCCAGCATTTT. It yields the protein CAISEGQGYQPQHF.

This clone was recorded a few times. V gene TRBV11-2 combines with J gene TRBJ2-7, with TRBD2 matching 15 bases. Germline values: CDR1 SGHAT, CDR2 FQNNGV. The CDR3 is made up of 17 amino acids. The V gene end was trimmed by 5 bases and the J gene end by 7 bases; junction bases not matched to a gene: 12. The CDR3 DNA reads TGTGCCAGCAGCCCGTCCCGGACTAGCGGGAGGGCCGGGGAGCAGTACTTC. Protein product: CASSPSRTSGRAGEQYF.

The chain links TRBV25-1 to TRBJ1-5; possibly TRBD1 for D (6 bases). V shed 5 bases and J shed 0 bases, with 11 bases lying between them. CDR1 is MGHDK and CDR2 is SYGVNS in the germline V gene. The CDR3 extends over 15 amino acids. The CDR3 nucleotides are TGTGCCAGCAGTTCGGACAGAGTTAGCAATCAGCCCCAGCATTTT. It specifies CASSSDRVSNQPQHF.

This clone was seen a handful of times. The CDR3 DNA sequence: TGTGCCAGCAGCTCAAACCTCCGGGACAGGGGAGGGGAGCAGTACTTC. Translated: CASSSNLRDRGGEQYF. V is TRBV5-4 and J is TRBJ2-7; 10 bases map to TRBD1. From germline, CDR1 is SGHNT and CDR2 YYREEE (reference sequence). With V trimmed by 3 bases and J by 7 bases, 13 bases remained unmatched. This CDR3 is built from 16 residues.

CDR3 sequence (DNA): TGTGCCAGCAGTGTCGACTGGGAAGAGACCCAGTACTTC. Its translation: CASSVDWEETQYF. The chain couples TRBV2 to TRBJ2-5; D not certain. Trimming cost V 4 bases and J 3 bases, with 9 bases left between them. CDR1 SNHLY and CDR2 FYNNEI come from the germline V gene. CDR3 length: 13 residues.

The J gene is TRBJ1-4, the V gene TRBV15; D perhaps matches TRBD1 (6 bases). CDR3 length: 14 amino acids. The V end lost 4 bases, the J end lost 7 bases, and 13 bases lay between the germline ends. The germline V gene encodes CDR1 LNHNV and CDR2 YYDKDF (reference sequence). The CDR3 nucleotides are TGTGCCACCAGCATTTTAGGGGGTCGTGAAAAACTGTTTTTT. Translating it yields CATSILGGREKLFF.

The V gene is TRBV4-1, the J gene TRBJ2-2; TRBD2 aligns across 13 bases. V was pared by 3 bases and J by 0 bases, with 1 base of the junction left unmatched. The germline CDR1 and CDR2 sequences are MGHRA and YSYEKL. The CDR3 has 17 residues. The CDR3 loop reads CASSHGTSGTNTGELFF. DNA for the CDR3: TGCGCCAGCAGCCACGGGACTAGCGGGACGAACACCGGGGAGCTGTTTTTT.